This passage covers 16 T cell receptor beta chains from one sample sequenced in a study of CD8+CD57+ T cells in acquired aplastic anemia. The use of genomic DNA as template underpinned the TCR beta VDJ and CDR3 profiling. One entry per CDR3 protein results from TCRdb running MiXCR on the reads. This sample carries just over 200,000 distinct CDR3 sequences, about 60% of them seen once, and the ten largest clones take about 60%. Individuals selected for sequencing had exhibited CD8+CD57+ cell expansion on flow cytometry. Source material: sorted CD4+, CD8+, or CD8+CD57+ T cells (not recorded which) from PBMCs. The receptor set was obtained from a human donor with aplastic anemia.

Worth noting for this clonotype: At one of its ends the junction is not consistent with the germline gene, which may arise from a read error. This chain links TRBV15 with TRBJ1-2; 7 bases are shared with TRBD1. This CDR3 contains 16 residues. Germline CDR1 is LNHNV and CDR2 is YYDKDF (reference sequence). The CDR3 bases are TGTGCCACCAGCACCCCGGGACAGCTCAACCCCTGTGGCTGCACCTTC. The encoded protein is CATSTPGQLNPCGCTF.

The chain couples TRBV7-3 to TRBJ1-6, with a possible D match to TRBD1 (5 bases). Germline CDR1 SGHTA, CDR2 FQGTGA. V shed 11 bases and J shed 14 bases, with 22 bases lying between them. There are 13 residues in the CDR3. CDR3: CAPAHVPRGALHF. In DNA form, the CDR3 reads TGTGCCCCGGCGCACGTCCCGAGGGGAGCCCTCCACTTT.

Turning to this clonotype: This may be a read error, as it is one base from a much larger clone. The CDR3 sequence: CSASGLAGGLFDEQFF. CDR3 nucleotide sequence: TGCAGTGCTAGCGGACTAGCGGGGGGACTTTTCGATGAGCAGTTCTTC. The J gene is TRBJ2-1, the V gene TRBV20-1; 14 positions match TRBD2. This CDR3 has 16 amino acids. CDR1 and CDR2 (germline): DFQATT, SNEGSKA (reference sequence). The V segment lost 3 bases and the J segment 8 bases; nucleotides outside the gene matches: 9.

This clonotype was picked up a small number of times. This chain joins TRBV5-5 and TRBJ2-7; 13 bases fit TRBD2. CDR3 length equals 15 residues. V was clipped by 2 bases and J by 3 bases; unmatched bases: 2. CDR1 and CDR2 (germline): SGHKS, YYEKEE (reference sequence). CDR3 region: CASSFRLAGGYEQYF. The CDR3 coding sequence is TGTGCCAGCAGCTTCAGACTAGCGGGGGGCTACGAGCAGTACTTC.

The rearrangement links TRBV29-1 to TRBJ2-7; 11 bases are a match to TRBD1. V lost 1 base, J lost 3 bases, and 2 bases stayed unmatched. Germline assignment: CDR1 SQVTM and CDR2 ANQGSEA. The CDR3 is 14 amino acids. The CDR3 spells CSVEAGTGGYEQYF. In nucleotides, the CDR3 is TGCAGCGTTGAAGCCGGGACAGGGGGCTACGAGCAGTACTTC.

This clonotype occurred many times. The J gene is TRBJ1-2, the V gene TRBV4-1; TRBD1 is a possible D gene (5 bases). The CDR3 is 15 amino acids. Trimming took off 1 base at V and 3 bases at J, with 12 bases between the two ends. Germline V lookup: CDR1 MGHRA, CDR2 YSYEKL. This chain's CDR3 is CASSQGGSWDYGYTF. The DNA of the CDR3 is TGCGCCAGCAGCCAAGGGGGCTCATGGGACTATGGCTACACCTTC.

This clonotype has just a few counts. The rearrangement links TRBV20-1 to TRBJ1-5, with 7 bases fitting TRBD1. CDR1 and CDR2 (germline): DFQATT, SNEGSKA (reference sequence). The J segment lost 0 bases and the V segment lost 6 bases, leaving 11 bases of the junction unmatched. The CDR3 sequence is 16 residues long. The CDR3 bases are TGCAGTGCCCTGAGAGGGGGCTGGGATAGCAATCAGCCCCAGCATTTT. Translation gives CSALRGGWDSNQPQHF.

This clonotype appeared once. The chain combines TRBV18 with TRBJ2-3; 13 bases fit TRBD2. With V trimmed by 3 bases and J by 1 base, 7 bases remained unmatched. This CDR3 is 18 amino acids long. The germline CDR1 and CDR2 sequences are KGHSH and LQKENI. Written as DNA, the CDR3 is TGTGCCAGCTCACCCACTAGCGGGGGGGCAGGAGGCACAGATACGCAGTATTTT. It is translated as CASSPTSGGAGGTDTQYF.

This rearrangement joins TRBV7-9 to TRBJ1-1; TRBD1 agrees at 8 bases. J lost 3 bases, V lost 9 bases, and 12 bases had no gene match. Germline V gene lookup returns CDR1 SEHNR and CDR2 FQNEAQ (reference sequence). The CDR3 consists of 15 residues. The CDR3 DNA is TGTGCCAGTACTCCTGGGGGGACAGGTTACACTGAAGCTTTCTTT. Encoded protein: CASTPGGTGYTEAFF.

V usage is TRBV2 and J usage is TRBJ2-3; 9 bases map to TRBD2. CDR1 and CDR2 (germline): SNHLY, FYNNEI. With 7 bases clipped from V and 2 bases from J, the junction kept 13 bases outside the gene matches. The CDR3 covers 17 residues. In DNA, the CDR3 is TGTGCCAGCACCAGAAGTCGTCGGGGACTAGCCACAGATACGCAGTATTTT. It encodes CASTRSRRGLATDTQYF.

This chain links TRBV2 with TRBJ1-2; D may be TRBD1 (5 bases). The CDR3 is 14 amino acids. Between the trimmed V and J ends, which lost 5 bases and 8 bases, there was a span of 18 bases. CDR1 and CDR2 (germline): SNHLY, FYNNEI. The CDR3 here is CASSLTGTVGGYTF. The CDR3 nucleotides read TGTGCCAGCAGTTTAACGGGGACCGTGGGCGGCTACACCTTC.

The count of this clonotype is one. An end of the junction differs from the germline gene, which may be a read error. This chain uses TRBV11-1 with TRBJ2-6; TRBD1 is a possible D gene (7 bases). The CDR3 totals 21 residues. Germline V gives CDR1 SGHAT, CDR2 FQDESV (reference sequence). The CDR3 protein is CASTTRYLQGGPLSGASVLTF. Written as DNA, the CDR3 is TGTGCCAGCACCACCCGCTATCTTCAGGGGGGACCGCTCTCTGGGGCCAGCGTCCTGACTTTC.

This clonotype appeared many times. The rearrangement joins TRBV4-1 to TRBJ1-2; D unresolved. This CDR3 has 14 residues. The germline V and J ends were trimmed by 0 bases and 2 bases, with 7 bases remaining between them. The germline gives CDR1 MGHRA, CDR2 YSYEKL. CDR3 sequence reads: CASSQDQGNYGYTF. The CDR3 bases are TGCGCCAGCAGCCAAGATCAAGGGAACTATGGCTACACCTTC.

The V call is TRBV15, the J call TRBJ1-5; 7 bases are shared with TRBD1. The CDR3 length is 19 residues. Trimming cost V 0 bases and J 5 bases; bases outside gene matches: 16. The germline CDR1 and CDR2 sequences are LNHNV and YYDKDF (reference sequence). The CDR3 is CATSRDIERWDRRDQPQHF. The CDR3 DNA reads TGTGCCACCAGCAGAGATATCGAGCGTTGGGACAGACGCGATCAGCCCCAGCATTTT. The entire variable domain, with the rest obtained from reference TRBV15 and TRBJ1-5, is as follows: DAMVIQNPRYQVTQFGKPVTLSCSQTLNHNVMYWYQQKSSQAPKLLFHYYDKDFNNEADTPDNFQSRRPNTSFCFLDIRSPGLGDTAMYLCATSRDIERWDRRDQPQHFGDGTRLSIL.

The CDR3 coding sequence is TGTGCCAGCAGCTCGACCCGGGCCCTCCCAGCTGGAAACACCATATATTTT. It is translated as CASSSTRALPAGNTIYF. The chain carries TRBV7-8 and TRBJ1-3; no clear D. The germline V and J ends were trimmed by 4 bases and 2 bases, with 18 bases remaining between them. Germline assignment: CDR1 SGHVS and CDR2 FQNEAQ. The CDR3 length is 17 residues.

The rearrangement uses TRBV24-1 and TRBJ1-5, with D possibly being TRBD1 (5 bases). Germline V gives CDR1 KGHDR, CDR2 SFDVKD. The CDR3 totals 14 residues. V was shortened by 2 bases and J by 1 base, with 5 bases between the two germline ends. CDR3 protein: CATSDWDSNQPQHF. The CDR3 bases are TGTGCCACCAGTGATTGGGACAGCAATCAGCCCCAGCATTTT.